This TCR beta chain was recorded in a study of Graves' ophthalmopathy and Graves' hyperthyroidism. RNA transcripts were the template, and TCR beta CDR3 regions were amplified from them. After a first-round RT-PCR with HTBI primers, a second-round multiplex PCR was run. TCRdb fed the multiplex PCR reads into MiXCR, producing one record per CDR3 protein. The top ten clones hold approximately 44% of a sample with 200,000 to 300,000 distinct CDR3 sequences, 40% to 50% of them seen once. Other autoimmune disease, uncontrolled infection, pregnancy and lactation led to exclusion. Diagnoses were established from clinical symptoms, serum thyroxine, TRAb, thyroid ultrasound and orbital computed tomography. The PBMCs used were ones drawn from 10 ml of fresh peripheral blood. CDR1 is SGHDN and CDR2 is FVKESK in the germline V gene. The CDR3 runs to 13 residues. Trimming took off 1 base at V and 6 bases at J, with 6 bases between the two ends.

This clonotype was recorded many times. The chain recombines TRBV14 with TRBJ2-2; no firm D call. This sequence originates from an adult man with Graves' ophthalmopathy. The sequenced material came from peripheral blood. Here the CDR3 DNA reads TGTGCCAGCAGCCAAGTTAGCCCCGGGGAGCTGTTTTTT. It encodes CASSQVSPGELFF.